The clone carrying this TCR beta chain was counted ten times or more. Its specificity is unknown. Healthy Caucasians provided all donations. TCRdb reprocessed the 5' RACE reads via MiXCR and lists one record per CDR3 protein. The sample contains a few hundred thousand distinct CDR3 sequences, around 18% of which appear only once. This entry is derived from a study of identical twins. This CDR3 spans 15 amino acids. The junction had 12 bases not matched to a gene; V was cut back by 6 bases and J by 8 bases. Germline V gene sequence: CDR1 MNHEY, CDR2 SVGEGT. Study observations and caveats: It was cross-sectional statistical analysis, not following the same donors, that the conclusions relied on. A partial confounding effect on zero-insertion analyses could come from invariant MAIT and iNKT cells.

Sequencing used naive T cells sorted from blood. The clonotype originates from a man aged 50 or older in good health. V gene TRBV6-2 or TRBV6-3 combines with J gene TRBJ2-7, with 11 nucleotides matching TRBD1. Here the CDR3 DNA reads TGTGCCAGCAGGAAACCCGCAGGGACAGGGGGTAAGCAGTACTTC. It codes for CASRKPAGTGGKQYF.